The 21 T cell receptor beta chains reported below all come from one sample, sequenced in a study of shared clonotypes between healthy human individuals. TCRdb keeps only in-frame clones here, not all; method: immunoSEQ multiplex PCR. Counted here are about 510,000 clones, about 79% occurring once; the ten biggest clones make up roughly an eighth. Sequenced material: PBMCs. These receptor sequences come from a woman between 35 and 50 years old in good health. Some clones in this sample may be carry-over from other donors' samples.

This chain joins TRBV9 and TRBJ2-2; D ambiguous. The CDR3 consists of 15 residues. The V end lost 0 bases, the J end lost 3 bases, and 9 bases lay between the germline ends. Germline lookup yields CDR1 SGDLS and CDR2 YYNGEE. This CDR3 is CASSVAELDTGELFF. CDR3 bases: TGTGCCAGCAGCGTAGCCGAGTTGGACACCGGGGAGCTGTTTTTT. The full variable domain, completed using reference TRBV9 and TRBJ2-2, is DSGVTQTPKHLITATGQRVTLRCSPRSGDLSVYWYQQSLDQGLQFLIQYYNGEERAKGNILERFSAQQFPDLHSELNLSSLELGDSALYFCASSVAELDTGELFFGEGSRLTVL.

This clone was seen more than once but under ten times. The chain employs TRBV19 and TRBJ2-2, with D uncertain. Germline V gene sequence: CDR1 LNHDA, CDR2 SQIVND (reference sequence). CDR3 size: 15 residues. The germline V and J ends were trimmed by 4 bases and 6 bases, with 15 bases remaining between them. The CDR3 nucleotides read TGTGCCAGTAGTACCGTCGGAGAAGGTTCCGGGGAGCTGTTTTTT. Amino acids: CASSTVGEGSGELFF.

This clone was seen only a few times. The rearrangement links TRBV9 to TRBJ2-2; D may correspond to TRBD1 or TRBD2 (5 bases each). CDR1 SGDLS and CDR2 YYNGEE come from the germline V gene. The V gene lost 4 bases and the J gene lost 0 bases, with 16 bases spanning the gap. This CDR3 spans 17 amino acids. The CDR3, as DNA: TGTGCCAGCAGCCCATCTCGGGGCTACTCGAACACCGGGGAGCTGTTTTTT. Translated, it gives CASSPSRGYSNTGELFF.

This clone was counted once. The gene calls are TRBV28 and TRBJ1-5; D might be TRBD1 (5 bases). This CDR3 has 16 amino acids. The germline gives CDR1 MDHEN, CDR2 SYDVKM. Trimming cost V 1 base and J 2 bases, with 12 bases left between them. Here the CDR3 DNA reads TGTGCCAGCAGTTTATCGGGCTTCAGGGGCAATCAGCCCCAGCATTTT. The encoded protein is CASSLSGFRGNQPQHF.

The rearrangement links TRBV28 to TRBJ2-4, with 8 bases lining up with TRBD2. The junction had 3 bases not matched to a gene; V was cut back by 5 bases and J by 0 bases. Germline CDR1 MDHEN, CDR2 SYDVKM. CDR3 size: 15 residues. CDR3 loop: CASSTSGVAKNIQYF. As DNA, the CDR3 is TGTGCCAGCAGTACTAGCGGTGTAGCCAAAAACATTCAGTACTTC.

J is TRBJ2-5 and V is TRBV5-4; 7 bases align to TRBD1. TRBJ2-7 matches the DNA end more closely, so the J call is doubtful. The CDR3 contains 15 residues. Germline CDR1 is SGHNT and CDR2 is YYREEE (reference sequence). This CDR3 reads CASSLAGGSRYEQYF. The CDR3 DNA sequence: TGTGCCAGCAGCTTGGCAGGGGGTTCCCGTTACGAGCAGTACTTC.

The chain employs TRBV6-5 and TRBJ1-5, with 7 bases that match TRBD1. V gave up 6 bases and J gave up 1 base; unmatched junction bases: 3. Looked up from germline, CDR1 is MNHEY and CDR2 is SVGAGI. The CDR3 has 14 amino acids. The CDR3 DNA sequence: TGTGCCAGCAGACTGGGACAGAGCAATCAGCCCCAGCATTTT. This gives the protein CASRLGQSNQPQHF.

The rearrangement links TRBV5-5 to TRBJ1-3, with 9 bases identical to TRBD1. Germline V gene data show CDR1 as SGHKS and CDR2 as YYEKEE (reference sequence). The length of the CDR3 is 14 residues. Trimming cost V 2 bases and J 7 bases; bases outside gene matches: 4. CDR3 protein: CASSFRDRVNTIYF. The CDR3, as DNA: TGTGCCAGCAGCTTCCGGGACAGGGTGAACACCATATATTTT.

The chain joins TRBV28 to TRBJ1-3, with D tentatively TRBD1 (6 bases). Trimming stripped 3 bases from V and 0 bases from J, with 15 bases between. The germline CDR1 and CDR2 sequences are MDHEN and SYDVKM. The CDR3 is 17 residues long. The CDR3 is CASSFRRGGLSGNTIYF. CDR3 in DNA: TGTGCCAGCAGTTTCCGACGGGGGGGCCTCTCTGGAAACACCATATATTTT.

The rearrangement uses TRBV10-3 and TRBJ2-7; unclear D gene. Trimming pared 4 bases from V and 4 bases from J, leaving 5 bases between. The CDR3 is 11 residues long. The germline CDR1 and CDR2 sequences are ENHRY and SYGVKD. CDR3 in DNA: TGTGCCATCAGTGGAGAATACGAGCAGTACTTC. Amino acids: CAISGEYEQYF.

The V and J genes are TRBV6-1 and TRBJ2-5; no clear D gene. V gave up 8 bases and J gave up 2 bases, with 6 bases separating them. Germline-derived CDR1 and CDR2 are MNHNS and SASEGT. The CDR3 runs 11 residues. The DNA of the CDR3 is TGTGCCAGCGCCAGTCAAGAGACCCAGTACTTC. Translating gives CASASQETQYF.

This chain joins TRBV5-1 and TRBJ1-2, with 7 bases matching TRBD1. V trimming: 4 bases; J trimming: 8 bases; junction bases outside the gene matches: 11. This CDR3 contains 14 residues. Germline loops: CDR1 SGHRS, CDR2 YFSETQ. CDR3 sequence (DNA): TGCGCCAGCAGCGTACAGGGGAGACGGGAAGGCTACACCTTC. This gives the protein CASSVQGRREGYTF.

This clone came up many times. V is TRBV25-1 and J is TRBJ2-5; 7 bases map to TRBD2. V was pared by 5 bases and J by 5 bases, with 17 bases of the junction left unmatched. CDR3 length: 17 amino acids. CDR1 and CDR2 from the germline V gene are MGHDK and SYGVNS. For the CDR3, the DNA is TGTGCCAGCAGTAGGTCCCGACTAGCCCTCATAGGGGAGACCCAGTACTTC. Its protein product is CASSRSRLALIGETQYF.

The chain has TRBV2 and TRBJ1-2; 7 positions agree with TRBD1. The CDR3 covers 14 residues. V lost 6 bases and J lost 7; bases outside the gene matches: 11. CDR1 is SNHLY, CDR2 FYNNEI, per germline. The CDR3 sequence is CASRGYTGAGGYTF. CDR3 DNA sequence: TGTGCCAGCAGAGGTTACACAGGGGCGGGTGGCTACACCTTC. The variable domain in full, completed from reference TRBV2 and TRBJ1-2, reads EPEVTQTPSHQVTQMGQEVILRCVPISNHLYFYWYRQILGQKVEFLVSFYNNEISEKSEIFDDQFSVERPDGSNFTLKIRSTKLEDSAMYFCASRGYTGAGGYTFGSGTRLTVV.

In DNA form, the CDR3 reads TGTGCCAGCAGCTTAGCGAGCTCCCCCAGCACAGATACGCAGTATTTT. It codes for CASSLASSPSTDTQYF. The V and J genes are TRBV7-2 and TRBJ2-3, with unresolved D. The length of the CDR3 is 16 residues. CDR1 is SGHTA and CDR2 is FQGNSA in the germline V gene. With 0 bases removed from V and 0 bases from J, the gap between germline ends came to 10 bases.

The rearrangement links TRBV7-9 to TRBJ1-5; TRBD1 matches 11 bases. CDR1 and CDR2 (germline): SEHNR, FQNEAQ (reference sequence). V lost 4 bases, J lost 1 base, and 3 bases stayed unmatched. The CDR3 consists of 16 residues. CDR3 sequence reads: CASSWGQGVSNQPQHF. In DNA, the CDR3 is TGTGCCAGCAGCTGGGGACAGGGGGTAAGCAATCAGCCCCAGCATTTT.

The V gene is TRBV19, the J gene TRBJ1-5; no definite D call. The CDR3 extends over 12 amino acids. The germline V gene has CDR1 LNHDA and CDR2 SQIVND (reference sequence). Trimming cost V 8 bases and J 9 bases, with 14 bases left between them. In DNA form, the CDR3 reads TGTGCCAGTGCTAATCCCGAGGGGCCCCAGCATTTT. Translating it yields CASANPEGPQHF.

The V gene is TRBV2, the J gene TRBJ1-1; D remains ambiguous. Germline CDR1 SNHLY, CDR2 FYNNEI. V was trimmed by 2 bases and J by 6 bases, leaving 19 bases between them. The CDR3 is made up of 16 amino acids. CDR3 DNA: TGTGCCAGCAGTGAACAAGGGAGTCTGAGTTTCGCTGAAGCTTTCTTT. It codes for CASSEQGSLSFAEAFF. The whole variable domain, remainder taken from reference TRBV2 and TRBJ1-1, is EPEVTQTPSHQVTQMGQEVILRCVPISNHLYFYWYRQILGQKVEFLVSFYNNEISEKSEIFDDQFSVERPDGSNFTLKIRSTKLEDSAMYFCASSEQGSLSFAEAFFGQGTRLTVV.

The CDR3 is CASKGGAGAFFLNEQFF. The DNA for the CDR3 is TGTGCCAGCAAAGGCGGAGCGGGAGCATTTTTTCTCAATGAGCAGTTCTTC. The chain carries TRBV7-2 and TRBJ2-1; TRBD2 agrees at 8 bases. CDR1 and CDR2 (germline): SGHTA, FQGNSA. V shed 7 bases, J shed 6 bases, and the junction held 17 bases outside the gene matches. This CDR3 is built from 17 residues.

This chain joins TRBV18 and TRBJ2-7; 8 nucleotides line up with TRBD2. There are 14 residues in the CDR3. J lost 3 bases, V lost 3 bases, and 4 bases had no gene match. Germline V gene lookup returns CDR1 KGHSH and CDR2 LQKENI. The CDR3 loop reads CASSPYGRDYEQYF. The CDR3 bases are TGTGCCAGCTCACCTTACGGGAGGGACTACGAGCAGTACTTC. The full variable domain, completed using reference TRBV18 and TRBJ2-7, is NAGVMQNPRHLVRRRGQEARLRCSPMKGHSHVYWYRQLPEEGLKFMVYLQKENIIDESGMPKERFSAEFPKEGPSILRIQQVVRGDSAAYFCASSPYGRDYEQYFGPGTRLTVT.

J is TRBJ2-7 and V is TRBV6-4, with TRBD2 identical over 11 bases. From germline, CDR1 is MRHNA and CDR2 SNTAGT. Unmatched junction bases numbered 11, after V lost 6 bases and J lost 4 bases. This CDR3 region has 16 residues. The CDR3 here is CASRKTSGRGGYEQYF. As DNA, the CDR3 is TGTGCCAGCAGGAAAACTAGCGGGAGAGGAGGTTACGAGCAGTACTTC.